Below, 3 T cell receptor beta chains from the same sample are listed, as sequenced in a study of blood T cell repertoires in COVID-19. The repertoire was sequenced with immunoSEQ multiplex PCR; TCRdb's copy has only in-frame clones and lacks some. The sample carries a few hundred thousand clones, nearly 90% recorded once. Sequencing input: PBMCs or T cells enriched from blood (not recorded which). The receptors originated from a woman between 25 and 40 years old who had recovered from COVID-19.

V and J are TRBV7-8 and TRBJ1-1; 7 bases are shared with TRBD1. The CDR3 contains 16 residues. The V and J ends lost 6 bases and 1 base, in that order; junction bases with no gene match: 11. Germline values: CDR1 SGHVS, CDR2 FQNEAQ. CDR3 DNA: TGTGCCAGCAGGCCCCCATCGACAGGGCGGAACACTGAAGCTTTCTTT. This gives the protein CASRPPSTGRNTEAFF.

This chain connects TRBV5-1 to TRBJ2-1; TRBD2 matches 16 bases. The CDR3 covers 18 residues. The trim removed 2 bases at V and 2 bases at J, leaving 4 bases unmatched. From germline, CDR1 is SGHRS and CDR2 YFSETQ. For the CDR3, the DNA is TGCGCCAGCAGCTTAGGGACTAGCGGGAGGGCGGCCTACAATGAGCAGTTCTTC. Translation: CASSLGTSGRAAYNEQFF.

A remark on this clone: Other DNA sequences in this sample translate to the same CDR3. This chain links TRBV5-1 with TRBJ2-7; TRBD2 might be the D (6 bases). Deletions cut 0 bases from V and 7 bases from J, with 8 bases between. Germline V lookup: CDR1 SGHRS, CDR2 YFSETQ. The CDR3 has 12 amino acids. The CDR3 loop reads CASSLVGGEQYF. CDR3 bases: TGCGCCAGCAGCTTGGTTGGAGGGGAGCAGTACTTC.